The present T cell receptor (beta chain) was sequenced within a study of shared clonotypes between healthy human individuals. The overall study: The study drew on two women and a few men aged 18 to 49 as donors. Researchers assigned three CD4 naive, three CD4 memory, two CD8 naive and one CD8 memory plate to each donor. Study results and caveats: Even with large depth, rarefaction showed that sorted-subset sequencing was incomplete.

Those who donated, Caucasian adults without exception, all lived in Nashville, Tennessee. Generated by immunoSEQ multiplex PCR, the TCRdb table keeps only in-frame clones and is missing some. Of under 550,000 clones detected, 90% to 97% appear once; the ten largest clones hold 0.05% to 0.07%. As concerns this clone: Its specificity is not known.

This clonotype originated in a woman under 40 in good health. The material sequenced was naive CD4+ T cells sorted from blood. Subset noted: CD45RA+ positively selected.

DNA of the CDR3: TGCAGTGCTAACGGACGTTACGAGCAGTACTTC. It specifies CSANGRYEQYF. This chain links TRBV20-1 with TRBJ2-7; D uncertain. Germline loops: CDR1 DFQATT, CDR2 SNEGSKA (reference sequence). The CDR3 has 11 amino acids. Trimming pared 4 bases from V and 4 bases from J, leaving 8 bases between.